Listed below are T cell receptor beta chains from one sample, sequenced in a study of CD8+CD57+ T cells in acquired aplastic anemia. TCRdb used MiXCR to reprocess the reads, holding one entry per CDR3 protein. The repertoire holds a few hundred thousand distinct CDR3 sequences, approximately 80% seen once, with 35% to 50% in the top ten. The sample comprised sorted CD4+, CD8+, or CD8+CD57+ T cells (not recorded which) from PBMCs. The source of these receptors is a human donor with aplastic anemia. Each CDR3 is given with its conserved first and last residue. A D gene is named only where the DNA matches it firmly. The size of a clone is reported for some rows only, either as once, few or many, or as a class for expanded clones.

clone_size: NA; j_call: TRBJ2-7; d_call: NA; v_call: TRBV11-3; cdr3_aa: CASSLDLTVYEQYF; cdr3_nt: TGTGCCAGCAGCTTAGATCTGACAGTATACGAGCAGTACTTC
clone_size: NA; j_call: TRBJ2-1; d_call: NA; v_call: TRBV7-9; cdr3_aa: CASSCQMRGGGNEQFF; cdr3_nt: TGTGCCAGCAGCTGTCAAATGAGGGGGGGGGGCAATGAGCAGTTCTTC
clone_size: NA; j_call: TRBJ2-6; d_call: NA; v_call: TRBV7-9; cdr3_aa: CAGRGAGSYGAYGLTF; cdr3_nt: TGTGCCGGAAGGGGGGCGGGTAGCTACGGGGCCTACGGCCTGACTTTC
clone_size: few; j_call: TRBJ2-6; d_call: NA; v_call: TRBV7-6; cdr3_aa: CASTTLSGANVLTF; cdr3_nt: TGTGCCAGCACAACCCTCTCTGGGGCCAACGTCCTGACTTTC
clone_size: NA; j_call: TRBJ2-1; d_call: TRBD2; v_call: TRBV20-1; cdr3_aa: CSARLAGGEYNEQFF; cdr3_nt: TGCAGTGCTAGATTAGCTGGGGGGGAGTACAATGAGCAGTTCTTC
clone_size: few; j_call: TRBJ2-3; d_call: NA; v_call: TRBV5-5; cdr3_aa: CASSLDTGDHTDTQYF; cdr3_nt: TGTGCCAGCAGCTTGGACACGGGGGATCACACAGATACGCAGTATTTT
clone_size: few; j_call: TRBJ1-1; d_call: NA; v_call: TRBV29-1; cdr3_aa: CSVMVARPEAFF; cdr3_nt: TGCAGCGTTATGGTAGCCAGGCCTGAAGCTTTCTTT
clone_size: NA; j_call: TRBJ2-5; d_call: NA; v_call: TRBV24-1; cdr3_aa: CATSDPRQVRETQYF; cdr3_nt: TGTGCCACCAGTGATCCAAGACAGGTCCGAGAGACCCAGTACTTC
clone_size: NA; j_call: TRBJ1-2; d_call: NA; v_call: TRBV7-9; cdr3_aa: CASSFQRSGWLDYTF; cdr3_nt: TGTGCCAGCAGCTTTCAAAGAAGCGGGTGGCTCGACTACACCTTC
clone_size: NA; j_call: TRBJ2-5; d_call: NA; v_call: TRBV2; cdr3_aa: CASVGGATDTHF; cdr3_nt: TGTGCCAGCGTTGGGGGGGCCACAGATACGCACTTC
clone_size: NA; j_call: TRBJ2-1; d_call: NA; v_call: TRBV2; cdr3_aa: CASGDGGADTQDVRPF; cdr3_nt: TGTGCCAGCGGGGACGGGGGCGCAGATACGCAGGATGTTCGGCCATTC
clone_size: NA; j_call: TRBJ2-7; d_call: TRBD1; v_call: TRBV7-2; cdr3_aa: CASSKGWDRPYEQYF; cdr3_nt: TGTGCCAGCAGCAAAGGGTGGGACAGACCCTACGAGCAGTACTTC
clone_size: NA; j_call: TRBJ2-5; d_call: NA; v_call: TRBV7-4; cdr3_aa: CASSSSATWRETQYF; cdr3_nt: TGTGCCAGCAGTTCTAGCGCAACTTGGAGAGAGACCCAGTACTTC
clone_size: NA; j_call: TRBJ2-1; d_call: NA; v_call: TRBV7-8; cdr3_aa: CASSSGVTGGQFLFF; cdr3_nt: TGTGCCAGCAGCTCCGGGGTTACGGGGGGACAGTTCTTGTTCTTC
clone_size: few; j_call: TRBJ1-3; d_call: NA; v_call: TRBV15; cdr3_aa: CATSREIISGNTIYF; cdr3_nt: TGTGCCACCAGCAGAGAAATTATCTCTGGAAACACCATATATTTT
clone_size: NA; j_call: TRBJ2-7; d_call: NA; v_call: TRBV2; cdr3_aa: CASIEGGYEQYF; cdr3_nt: TGTGCCAGCATCGAAGGGGGCTACGAGCAGTACTTC
clone_size: NA; j_call: TRBJ2-1; d_call: NA; v_call: TRBV7-2; cdr3_aa: CASSLWGHPDTQQFF; cdr3_nt: TGTGCCAGCAGCTTATGGGGGCATCCCGATACGCAGCAGTTCTTC
clone_size: NA; j_call: TRBJ2-1; d_call: NA; v_call: TRBV7-3; cdr3_aa: CASTRQANAVSHEQFF; cdr3_nt: TGTGCCAGCACAAGACAAGCCAACGCCGTGAGCCACGAGCAGTTCTTC
clone_size: NA; j_call: TRBJ2-5; d_call: NA; v_call: TRBV20-1; cdr3_aa: CSARVWSQETQYF; cdr3_nt: TGCAGTGCTAGAGTATGGTCTCAAGAGACCCAGTACTTC
clone_size: NA; j_call: TRBJ2-3; d_call: NA; v_call: TRBV5-6; cdr3_aa: CASSLERADTDTQYF; cdr3_nt: TGTGCCAGCAGCTTGGAGAGGGCGGACACAGATACGCAGTATTTT
clone_size: NA; j_call: TRBJ2-5; d_call: NA; v_call: TRBV11-1; cdr3_aa: CAYGLEPYQETQYF; cdr3_nt: TGTGCCTACGGGTTAGAGCCGTACCAAGAGACCCAGTACTTC
clone_size: NA; j_call: TRBJ2-3; d_call: TRBD2; v_call: TRBV10-2; cdr3_aa: CASSERVAGTDTQYF; cdr3_nt: TGCGCCAGCAGTGAGCGTGTAGCGGGGACAGATACGCAGTATTTT
clone_size: few; j_call: TRBJ2-7; d_call: NA; v_call: TRBV10-3; cdr3_aa: CAISESSGEQYF; cdr3_nt: TGTGCCATCAGTGAGTCTTCAGGAGAGCAGTACTTC
clone_size: NA; j_call: TRBJ2-5; d_call: TRBD2; v_call: TRBV9; cdr3_aa: CASSGEWEAGVPQETQYF; cdr3_nt: TGTGCCAGCAGCGGGGAGTGGGAAGCGGGGGTGCCTCAAGAGACCCAGTACTTC
clone_size: NA; j_call: TRBJ2-2; d_call: NA; v_call: TRBV7-9; cdr3_aa: CASSNLPGELFF; cdr3_nt: TGTGCCAGCAGCAACCTACCAGGGGAGCTGTTTTTT
clone_size: NA; j_call: TRBJ2-7; d_call: TRBD2; v_call: TRBV10-3; cdr3_aa: CAIKAGEYEQYF; cdr3_nt: TGTGCCATCAAAGCGGGGGAGTACGAGCAGTACTTC
clone_size: NA; j_call: TRBJ2-1; d_call: TRBD1; v_call: TRBV2; cdr3_aa: CASGVPGQDTNEQFF; cdr3_nt: TGTGCCAGCGGTGTTCCGGGACAGGACACCAATGAGCAGTTCTTC
clone_size: NA; j_call: TRBJ2-3; d_call: NA; v_call: TRBV7-9; cdr3_aa: CASSSAYGHYSGPF; cdr3_nt: TGTGCCAGCAGCTCCGCCTACGGGCACTACTCCGGGCCGTTT
clone_size: NA; j_call: TRBJ2-3; d_call: NA; v_call: TRBV19; cdr3_aa: CASSIASGGGDEQYF; cdr3_nt: TGTGCCAGTAGTATAGCGTCCGGAGGTGGAGATGAGCAGTATTTC
clone_size: NA; j_call: TRBJ1-3; d_call: NA; v_call: TRBV19; cdr3_aa: CASSPPVPGPGRLCSGNTIYF; cdr3_nt: TGTGCCAGTAGTCCCCCCGTCCCTGGCCCTGGGAGGCTGTGCTCTGGAAACACCATATATTTT
clone_size: few; j_call: TRBJ1-1; d_call: NA; v_call: TRBV15; cdr3_aa: CASSESREQGEAFF; cdr3_nt: TGTGCCAGCAGCGAATCCAGGGAGCAGGGGGAAGCTTTCTTT
clone_size: NA; j_call: TRBJ2-2; d_call: NA; v_call: TRBV5-6; cdr3_aa: CASSLWGGELFF; cdr3_nt: TGTGCCAGCAGCTTGTGGGGGGGGGAGCTGTTTTTT
clone_size: NA; j_call: TRBJ2-7; d_call: TRBD2; v_call: TRBV25-1; cdr3_aa: CASSGGGGGIKNDQYF; cdr3_nt: TGTGCCAGCAGCGGGGGGGGCGGGGGGATCAAAAACGACCAGTACTTC
clone_size: NA; j_call: TRBJ2-5; d_call: NA; v_call: TRBV5-6; cdr3_aa: CASSLAAVTKETQYF; cdr3_nt: TGTGCCAGCAGCTTGGCGGCAGTTACAAAAGAGACCCAGTACTTC
clone_size: NA; j_call: TRBJ1-2; d_call: TRBD1; v_call: TRBV7-9; cdr3_aa: CASSLRDRRLAYGYTF; cdr3_nt: TGTGCCAGCAGCTTACGGGACAGGCGCTTGGCCTATGGCTACACCTTC
clone_size: NA; j_call: TRBJ1-2; d_call: NA; v_call: TRBV7-3; cdr3_aa: CASSLGAGSGYTFTF; cdr3_nt: NA
clone_size: NA; j_call: TRBJ2-3; d_call: NA; v_call: TRBV5-1; cdr3_aa: CASSLDKDSYLPQAADTQYF; cdr3_nt: TGCGCCAGCAGCTTGGACAAGGACAGTTATCTTCCCCAAGCTGCAGATACGCAGTATTTT
clone_size: NA; j_call: TRBJ1-2; d_call: TRBD1; v_call: TRBV4-2; cdr3_aa: CASSQDRAGGYGYTF; cdr3_nt: TGTGCCAGCAGCCAAGATCGGGCAGGGGGCTATGGCTACACCTTC
clone_size: NA; j_call: TRBJ1-5; d_call: NA; v_call: TRBV11-3; cdr3_aa: CASSALSDTQHF; cdr3_nt: TGTGCCAGCAGCGCCTTATCAGATACGCAGCATTTT
clone_size: NA; j_call: TRBJ1-4; d_call: TRBD1; v_call: TRBV12-3/TRBV12-4; cdr3_aa: CASRARDSWYEKLFF; cdr3_nt: TGTGCCAGCAGGGCTCGGGACAGCTGGTATGAAAAACTGTTTTTT
clone_size: NA; j_call: TRBJ2-7; d_call: TRBD1; v_call: TRBV20-1; cdr3_aa: CSVPGQGAEQYF; cdr3_nt: TGCAGTGTCCCAGGACAGGGGGCCGAGCAGTACTTC
clone_size: NA; j_call: TRBJ1-1; d_call: NA; v_call: TRBV7-2; cdr3_aa: CASSDYSGEEAFF; cdr3_nt: TGTGCCAGCAGCGACTATTCGGGGGAGGAAGCTTTCTTT
clone_size: NA; j_call: TRBJ1-2; d_call: NA; v_call: TRBV24-1; cdr3_aa: CATCASSLTGGADYGYTF; cdr3_nt: NA
clone_size: NA; j_call: TRBJ2-7; d_call: NA; v_call: TRBV24-1; cdr3_aa: CATSALGRGRLDEHTF; cdr3_nt: TGTGCCACCAGTGCATTGGGCCGGGGCAGACTCGATGAGCACACCTTC
clone_size: NA; j_call: TRBJ1-1; d_call: TRBD1; v_call: TRBV11-2; cdr3_aa: CASSALQGQTEALF; cdr3_nt: TGTGCCAGCAGCGCGCTACAGGGGCAAACTGAAGCTCTCTTT
clone_size: NA; j_call: TRBJ1-5; d_call: TRBD1; v_call: TRBV6-1; cdr3_aa: CASSRQGYQPQHF; cdr3_nt: TGTGCCAGCAGCAGACAGGGATATCAGCCCCAGCATTTT
clone_size: NA; j_call: TRBJ1-1; d_call: NA; v_call: TRBV20-1; cdr3_aa: CSARVEGGYSEAFF; cdr3_nt: TGCAGTGCTAGAGTAGAAGGTGGCTACAGTGAAGCTTTCTTT
clone_size: NA; j_call: TRBJ2-3; d_call: NA; v_call: TRBV9; cdr3_aa: CASGDGGKGTESF; cdr3_nt: TGTGCCAGCGGGGACGGGGGCAAGGGTACGGAGTCTTTT
clone_size: NA; j_call: TRBJ2-3; d_call: NA; v_call: TRBV9; cdr3_aa: CASRLAGNIEYLDF; cdr3_nt: TGTGCCAGCAGATTAGCTGGAAATATTGAGTACTTGGATTTT